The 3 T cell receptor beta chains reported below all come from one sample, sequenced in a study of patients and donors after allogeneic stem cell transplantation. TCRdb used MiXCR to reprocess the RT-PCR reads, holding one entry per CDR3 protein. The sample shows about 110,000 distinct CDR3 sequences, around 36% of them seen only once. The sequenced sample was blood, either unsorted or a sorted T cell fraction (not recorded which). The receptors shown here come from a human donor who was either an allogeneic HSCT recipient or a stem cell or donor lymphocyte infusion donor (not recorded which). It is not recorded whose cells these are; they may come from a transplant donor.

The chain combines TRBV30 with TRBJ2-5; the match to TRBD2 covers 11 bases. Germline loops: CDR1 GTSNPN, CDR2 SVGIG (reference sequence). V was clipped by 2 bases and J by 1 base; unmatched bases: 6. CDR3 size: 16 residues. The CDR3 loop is CAWSRRLAGFQETQYF. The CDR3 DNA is TGTGCCTGGAGTAGGAGACTAGCGGGATTCCAAGAGACCCAGTACTTC.

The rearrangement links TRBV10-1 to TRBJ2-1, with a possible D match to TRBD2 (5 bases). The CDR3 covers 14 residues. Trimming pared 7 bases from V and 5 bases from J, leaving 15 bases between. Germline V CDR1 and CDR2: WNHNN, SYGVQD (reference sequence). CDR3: CASKEDPWDNEQFF. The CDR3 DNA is TGCGCCAGCAAGGAGGACCCCTGGGACAATGAGCAGTTCTTC.

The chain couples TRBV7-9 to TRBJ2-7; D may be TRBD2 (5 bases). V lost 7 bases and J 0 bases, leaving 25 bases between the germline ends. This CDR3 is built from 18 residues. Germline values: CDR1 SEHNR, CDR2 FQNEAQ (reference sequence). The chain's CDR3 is CASIERGWETECSYEQYF. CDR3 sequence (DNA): TGTGCCAGCATCGAAAGAGGGTGGGAGACTGAATGCTCCTACGAGCAGTACTTC.